This entry lists 23 T cell receptor beta chains sequenced from one sample in a study of technical replicates of blood from several donors. TCRdb's copy holds only in-frame clones and misses some; the assay was immunoSEQ multiplex PCR. The sample consists of roughly 71,000 clones, roughly 96% of them appearing once. The specimen was T cells isolated from PBMCs. Receptor source: a human donor in good health.

J is TRBJ1-1 and V is TRBV19; TRBD1 agrees at 10 bases. The V gene end was trimmed by 4 bases and the J gene end by 9 bases; junction bases not matched to a gene: 8. CDR3 size: 14 residues. Looked up from germline, CDR1 is LNHDA and CDR2 is SQIVND (reference sequence). CDR3 DNA: TGTGCCAGTAGTACAGGGACAGGGGAAAACCAAGCTTTCTTT. This translates into CASSTGTGENQAFF.

This chain links TRBV5-1 with TRBJ2-1, with TRBD2 matching over 7 bases. This CDR3 region has 15 residues. In germline, CDR1 is SGHRS, CDR2 YFSETQ. Trimming at V came to 2 bases and at J to 7 bases, leaving 9 bases not matched to a gene. The CDR3 DNA is TGCGCCAGCAGCTTCTGGGCCGGGGGGTTGAATGAGCAGTTCTTC. Translating gives CASSFWAGGLNEQFF.

J is TRBJ2-1 and V is TRBV29-1, with 8 bases fitting TRBD1. V shed 6 bases and J 7 bases; nucleotides not matched to a gene: 5. The germline gives CDR1 SQVTM, CDR2 ANQGSEA. CDR3 length: 12 residues. The CDR3 nucleotides read TGCAGCGTACAGGGGGGTTGGAATGAGCAGTTCTTC. Amino acid sequence: CSVQGGWNEQFF.

This clone was found once. V and J are TRBV5-1 and TRBJ2-5; perhaps TRBD1 as D (6 bases). Trimming pared 0 bases from V and 3 bases from J, leaving 12 bases between. Germline-derived CDR1 and CDR2 are SGHRS and YFSETQ. This CDR3 has 15 amino acids. The CDR3 protein is CASSLVGTTEETQYF. CDR3 in DNA: TGCGCCAGCAGCTTGGTGGGGACAACTGAAGAGACCCAGTACTTC.

The CDR3, as DNA: TGTGTCAGAAGCTTAGCGCAAGAGATGAACACTGAAGCTTTCTTT. Its translation: CVRSLAQEMNTEAFF. V and J are TRBV7-5 and TRBJ1-1. TRBV7-5 is designated a pseudogene. This CDR3 comprises 15 residues.

This chain joins TRBV29-1 and TRBJ2-1; D is perhaps TRBD2 (6 bases). V lost 4 bases and J lost 0, with 16 bases in between. Germline V CDR1 and CDR2: SQVTM, ANQGSEA. CDR3 length: 16 amino acids. The CDR3 sequence: CSVVFGWGDSYNEQFF. DNA of the CDR3: TGCAGCGTTGTCTTTGGGTGGGGGGACTCCTACAATGAGCAGTTCTTC.

This rearrangement joins TRBV27 to TRBJ2-3, with 10 positions matching TRBD2. The germline V gene has CDR1 MNHEY and CDR2 SMNVEV (reference sequence). Losses at the gene ends were 1 base for V and 1 base for J; bases not matched to a gene: 5. This CDR3 region has 17 residues. The CDR3 DNA follows: TGTGCCAGCAGTTTATACTCTCTAGCGGGGGGCACAGATACGCAGTATTTT. Its translation is CASSLYSLAGGTDTQYF.

The J gene is TRBJ2-7, the V gene TRBV6-1, with 10 bases lining up with TRBD1. Germline V gene lookup returns CDR1 MNHNS and CDR2 SASEGT. The CDR3 length is 15 residues. V trimming: 6 bases; J trimming: 0 bases; junction bases outside the gene matches: 5. The CDR3 DNA sequence: TGTGCCAGCAGCCTGGGACAGGGGTTCTCCTACGAGCAGTACTTC. Its protein is CASSLGQGFSYEQYF.

The chain employs TRBV25-1 and TRBJ2-7; the match to TRBD1 covers 8 bases. V lost 3 bases and J lost 3; bases outside the gene matches: 7. Germline loops: CDR1 MGHDK, CDR2 SYGVNS. CDR3 length equals 15 residues. The DNA for the CDR3 is TGTGCCAGCAGTGACTTCGGACAGGGCCTCTACGAGCAGTACTTC. Protein sequence: CASSDFGQGLYEQYF.

This clone was counted once. CDR3 sequence: CASRHTRDRETLEKLFF. In nucleotides, the CDR3 is TGCGCCAGCAGACATACCCGAGACAGGGAGACTCTTGAAAAACTGTTTTTT. The chain employs TRBV4-1 and TRBJ1-4, with TRBD1 identical over 7 bases. Germline V gives CDR1 MGHRA, CDR2 YSYEKL. With V trimmed by 6 bases and J by 7 bases, 17 bases remained unmatched. This CDR3 region has 17 residues.

The rearrangement uses TRBV6-5 and TRBJ2-2, with a possible D match to TRBD1 (5 bases). The CDR3 runs to 14 residues. V lost 4 bases and J 1 base, leaving 7 bases between the germline ends. Germline loops: CDR1 MNHEY, CDR2 SVGAGI. CDR3 in amino acids: CASSSTENTGELFF. The CDR3 DNA sequence: TGTGCCAGCAGTTCGACAGAGAACACCGGGGAGCTGTTTTTT.

The gene calls are TRBV25-1 and TRBJ2-3; 9 bases fit TRBD1. Germline-derived CDR1 and CDR2 are MGHDK and SYGVNS. The V and J ends lost 2 bases and 5 bases, in that order; junction bases with no gene match: 8. This CDR3 region has 16 residues. In DNA form, the CDR3 reads TGTGCCAGCAGTGAAAAGGCACAGGGGGCCCAAGATACGCAGTATTTT. Protein: CASSEKAQGAQDTQYF.

This clone appeared a few times. This sequence joins TRBV10-3 and TRBJ1-1; 7 positions match TRBD1. The CDR3 loop spans 15 amino acids. V gave up 4 bases and J gave up 5 bases; unmatched junction bases: 10. The germline V gene encodes CDR1 ENHRY and CDR2 SYGVKD. The CDR3 is CAISAQEGARTEAFF. CDR3 bases: TGTGCCATCAGTGCCCAGGAGGGGGCGCGTACTGAAGCTTTCTTT.

V gene TRBV28 combines with J gene TRBJ2-7; 8 bases match TRBD1. CDR1 and CDR2 (germline): MDHEN, SYDVKM. There are 14 residues in the CDR3. The V gene end was trimmed by 6 bases and the J gene end by 7 bases; junction bases not matched to a gene: 11. The DNA for the CDR3 is TGTGCCAGCAGCCCTGGACAGGGCTCACGAGAGCAGTACTTC. Residues: CASSPGQGSREQYF.

The gene calls are TRBV6-6 and TRBJ2-2; perhaps TRBD2 as D (6 bases). The V and J ends lost 0 bases and 1 base respectively, with 9 bases between them. Looked up from germline, CDR1 is MNHNY and CDR2 is SVGAGI (reference sequence). The CDR3 spans 16 residues. The CDR3: CASSYSTGVNTGELFF. CDR3 DNA: TGTGCCAGCAGTTACTCGACGGGAGTGAACACCGGGGAGCTGTTTTTT.

V and J are TRBV7-6 and TRBJ2-7; TRBD2 aligns across 10 bases. CDR3 size: 16 residues. The V segment lost 0 bases and the J segment 5 bases; nucleotides outside the gene matches: 7. The V gene's germline CDR1 is SGHVS and CDR2 FNYEAQ. CDR3 sequence (DNA): TGTGCCAGCAGCTTAGCAAGTCTAGCGGGAGTCAACGAGCAGTACTTC. This translates into CASSLASLAGVNEQYF. Full variable domain (missing parts from reference TRBV7-6 and TRBJ2-7): GAGVSQSPRYKVTKRGQDVALRCDPISGHVSLYWYRQALGQGPEFLTYFNYEAQQDKSGLPNDRFSAERPEGSISTLTIQRTEQRDSAMYRCASSLASLAGVNEQYFGPGTRLTVT.

The rearrangement links TRBV2 to TRBJ2-5, with a possible D match to TRBD2 (6 bases). This CDR3 has 11 amino acids. V was shortened by 8 bases and J by 5 bases, with 9 bases between the two germline ends. The germline V gene has CDR1 SNHLY and CDR2 FYNNEI. In nucleotides, the CDR3 is TGTGCCAGCTTAGCGGTGGAGACCCAGTACTTC. Translated: CASLAVETQYF.

The chain recombines TRBV25-1 with TRBJ2-2; 7 bases align to TRBD1. Germline V gives CDR1 MGHDK, CDR2 SYGVNS. The CDR3 has 16 amino acids. V was pared by 3 bases and J by 4 bases, with 8 bases of the junction left unmatched. DNA of the CDR3: TGTGCCAGCAGTGACCGGCAGGGGGTCGGCACCGGGGAGCTGTTTTTT. Its translation is CASSDRQGVGTGELFF.

The rearrangement joins TRBV6-1 to TRBJ2-7, with D perhaps matching TRBD1 (7 bases). Germline CDR1 is MNHNS and CDR2 is SASEGT. The CDR3 is 17 residues long. V was cut by 3 bases and J by 7 bases, with 25 bases left in between. The CDR3 DNA is TGTGCCAGCAGTGATTATGGCGACAGGGACTCGCCGGGGGAGCAGTACTTC. Protein: CASSDYGDRDSPGEQYF.

V is TRBV19 and J is TRBJ2-1; 10 positions agree with TRBD2. Looked up from germline, CDR1 is LNHDA and CDR2 is SQIVND (reference sequence). The CDR3 has 15 amino acids. Trimming at V came to 4 bases and at J to 7 bases, leaving 7 bases not matched to a gene. In nucleotides, the CDR3 is TGTGCCAGTAGTAACCTAGCGGGAGTTCCGAATGAGCAGTTCTTC. This codes for CASSNLAGVPNEQFF.

The chain recombines TRBV28 with TRBJ1-3; TRBD1 might be the D (6 bases). Trimming stripped 2 bases from V and 2 bases from J, with 13 bases between. CDR1 MDHEN and CDR2 SYDVKM come from the germline V gene. CDR3 length: 16 amino acids. The CDR3 loop reads CASSLQIEGAGNTIYF. CDR3 DNA: TGTGCCAGCAGTTTACAGATAGAGGGGGCTGGAAACACCATATATTTT.

This clone was recorded only once. The rearrangement uses TRBV13 and TRBJ1-2, with a possible D match to TRBD1 (5 bases). The CDR3 runs 14 residues. Germline loops: CDR1 PRHDT, CDR2 FYEKMQ (reference sequence). Trimming pared 4 bases from V and 4 bases from J, leaving 13 bases between. The CDR3 nucleotides are TGTGCCAGCAGCTCGTGGACACAAGTCTATGGCTACACCTTC. It specifies CASSSWTQVYGYTF. Full variable domain (outside the CDR3, taken from reference TRBV13 and TRBJ1-2): AAGVIQSPRHLIKEKRETATLKCYPIPRHDTVYWYQQGPGQDPQFLISFYEKMQSDKGSIPDRFSAQQFSDYHSELNMSSLELGDSALYFCASSSWTQVYGYTFGSGTRLTVV.

V and J are TRBV6-4 and TRBJ2-3, with 9 bases lining up with TRBD2. The CDR3 sequence is 14 residues long. Trimming removed 6 bases from V and 2 bases from J; junction bases left unmatched: 3. CDR1 and CDR2 (germline): MRHNA, SNTAGT. CDR3 residues: CASRLAGDTDTQYF. The CDR3 region has the DNA TGTGCCAGCAGATTAGCGGGGGACACAGATACGCAGTATTTT.